The clone carrying this T cell receptor beta chain was observed many times. Naive CD8 T cells were sorted, and the gate applied was CD8+CD4-CCR7+CD45RA+. These data originate in a study of molecular identifiers for immune sequencing clone quantification. V was shortened by 5 bases and J by 7 bases, with 9 bases between the two germline ends. The CDR3 spans 11 residues. Germline CDR1 is LGHDT and CDR2 is YNNKEL (reference sequence). Bulk libraries came from a prior protocol with listed TCR primers. TCRdb re-derived calls from the PCR reads in MiXCR, one entry per CDR3 protein. The repertoire holds more than 550,000 distinct CDR3 sequences, with over 25% as singletons.

The chain employs TRBV3-1 and TRBJ2-7; a possible D gene is TRBD1 (6 bases). The sequence was obtained from a human donor in good health. Some libraries in this study had Jurkat cell RNA spiked in. Input material: naive CD8+ T cells from blood, with Jurkat cell RNA spiked in. Subset reported: FACS-sorted CD8+CD4-CCR7+CD45RA+ naive T cells. The CDR3 region is CASSSTGEQYF. As DNA, the CDR3 is TGTGCCAGCAGCTCAACAGGGGAGCAGTACTTC.